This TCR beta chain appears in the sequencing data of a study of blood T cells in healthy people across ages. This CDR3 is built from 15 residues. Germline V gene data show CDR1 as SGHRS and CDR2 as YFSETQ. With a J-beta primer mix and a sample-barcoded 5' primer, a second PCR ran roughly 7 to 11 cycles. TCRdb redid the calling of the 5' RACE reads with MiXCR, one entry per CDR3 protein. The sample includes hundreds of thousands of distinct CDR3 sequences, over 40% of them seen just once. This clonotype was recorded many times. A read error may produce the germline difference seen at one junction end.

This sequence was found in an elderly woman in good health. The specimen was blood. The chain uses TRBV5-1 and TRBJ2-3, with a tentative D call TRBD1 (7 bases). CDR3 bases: TGTGCCAGCAGTCCCAGGGGGGCAAGCACAGATACGCAGTATTTT. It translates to CASSPRGASTDTQYF. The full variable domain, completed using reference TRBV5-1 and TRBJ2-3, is KAGVTQTPRYLIKTRGQQVTLSCSPISGHRSVSWYQQTPGQGLQFLFEYFSETQRNKGNFPGRFSGRQFSNSRSEMNVSTLELGDSALYLCASSPRGASTDTQYFGPGTRLTVL.